This TCR delta chain was captured in a study of γδ T cells in repeated Plasmodium falciparum infection. Study-wide results and caveats: Malian children's Vdelta2-negative repertoires appeared more expanded and less diverse than Australians'. Vdelta2-negative gammadelta repertoires, largely Vdelta1+, seemingly showed infection-driven waves of new clonal selection.

In germline, CDR1 is GEAIGNYY, CDR2 EKD. The CDR3 sequence is 17 residues long. The V gene lost 7 bases and the J gene lost 3 bases, with 26 bases spanning the gap. The sample holds many counts of this clone. Its antigen is still unknown. Flow sorting of PBMC yielded separate Vgamma9/Vdelta2+ and Vdelta2-negative gammadelta T cell populations for bulk repertoire analysis. TCRdb re-processed the multiplex PCR reads via CATT. The sample shows approximately 90,000 delta-chain clones, 0.98% of them seen only once. The chain couples TRDV2 to TRDJ1, with TRDD2 as a possible D gene (5 bases). The source of this sequence is a pool of human donors (malaria-infected and uninfected, not separated). Sequencing used gamma-delta T cells from blood. CDR3 region: CACLTSLHRHQADKLIF. CDR3 sequence (DNA): TGTGCCTGCTTGACAAGCCTTCACCGACACCAGGCCGATAAACTCATCTTT.